This is a list of T cell receptor beta chains from one sample in a study of T cells in narcolepsy. Measured with immunoSEQ multiplex PCR; TCRdb has only the in-frame clones, and not every one. This table holds fewer than 35,000 clones, more than 70% found once. The sample consisted of CD45RA- memory CD4+ T cells from PBMCs. These receptor sequences come from a human donor with narcolepsy. Each CDR3 is given with its conserved first and last residue.

j_call,v_call,cdr3_aa
TRBJ2-7,TRBV11-2,CASSLALEQYF
TRBJ1-1,TRBV5-1,CASSFRGQNTEAFF
TRBJ1-2,TRBV14,CASSQEVPGWTYGYTF
TRBJ2-7,TRBV2,CASSEPGLASEQYF
TRBJ1-5,TRBV25-1,CASITRGGCQPQHF
TRBJ1-1,TRBV2,CASSVLAGQSAEAFF
TRBJ2-3,TRBV7-9,CASSTTEGLGVAQYF
TRBJ2-7,TRBV15,CATSRDLGQPRYVEQYF
TRBJ1-2,TRBV5-1,CASSRAQGAGYGYTF
TRBJ1-3,TRBV30,CAWSGTGMSGNTIYF
TRBJ2-2,TRBV7-6,CASSLGGGTGNTGELFF
TRBJ2-7,TRBV2,CASGRQGYEQYF
TRBJ2-5,TRBV6-5,CASSEDWGAGTQYF
TRBJ1-3,TRBV6-1,CASSEAPRGTIYF
TRBJ1-2,TRBV6-5,CASRYTAGGSSDGYTF
TRBJ2-1,TRBV7-2,CASSLYRGNSYNEQFF
TRBJ1-1,TRBV29-1,CSVHTHRNTEAFF
TRBJ1-2,TRBV2,CASSGTGSVGYTF
TRBJ2-3,TRBV25-1,CASSESLGGSDTQYF
TRBJ1-2,TRBV6-6,CASSYSGVGGYTF
TRBJ2-1,TRBV5-4,CASSRNSGGASEQFF
TRBJ2-7,TRBV27,CATGLAWREQYF
TRBJ1-2,TRBV19,CASTRRTSSHYGYTF
TRBJ2-7,TRBV7-9,CASSLSGSGYEQYF
TRBJ1-1,TRBV19,CASSTGRTNTEAFF
TRBJ1-1,TRBV28,CASSSTGGAAEAFF
TRBJ2-7,TRBV28,CASSPGSAGSNEQYF
TRBJ2-3,TRBV7-9,CASSTSGGRLTQYF
TRBJ1-2,TRBV19,CASSTFDGVMAGGYGYTF
TRBJ1-1,TRBV6-1,CASSDPRNLNTEAFF
TRBJ2-1,TRBV7-3,CASSRLTNNEQFF
TRBJ1-3,TRBV4-2,CASSPLAGQGNTIYF
TRBJ1-1,TRBV30,CAWSRGRAAEAFF
TRBJ1-5,TRBV2,CASSEGQYQPQHF
TRBJ1-1,TRBV25-1,CASSELGLLNTEAFF
TRBJ1-6,TRBV5-1,CASSSEGRVGSPLHF
TRBJ1-2,TRBV7-8,CASSLAVRSPYGYTF
TRBJ1-5,TRBV18,CASSPKPDRNQPQHF
TRBJ1-2,TRBV11-2,CASSLEAWGGPNYGYTF
TRBJ2-4,TRBV7-9,CASSPMVAKNIQYF
TRBJ1-2,TRBV5-1,CASSRTGTVDYGYTF
TRBJ2-2,TRBV5-6,CASSLRDRQNTGELFF